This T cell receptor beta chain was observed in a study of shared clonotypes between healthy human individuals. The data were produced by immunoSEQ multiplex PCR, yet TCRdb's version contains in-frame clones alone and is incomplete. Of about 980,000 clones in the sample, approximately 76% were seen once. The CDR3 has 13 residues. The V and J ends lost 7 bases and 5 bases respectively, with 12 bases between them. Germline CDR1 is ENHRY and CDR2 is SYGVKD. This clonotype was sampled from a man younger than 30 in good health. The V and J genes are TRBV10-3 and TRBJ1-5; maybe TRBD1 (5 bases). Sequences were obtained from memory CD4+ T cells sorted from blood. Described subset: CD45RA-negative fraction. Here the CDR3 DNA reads TGTGCCATCACGGACACTCGGGATCAGCCCCAGCATTTT. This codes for CAITDTRDQPQHF.